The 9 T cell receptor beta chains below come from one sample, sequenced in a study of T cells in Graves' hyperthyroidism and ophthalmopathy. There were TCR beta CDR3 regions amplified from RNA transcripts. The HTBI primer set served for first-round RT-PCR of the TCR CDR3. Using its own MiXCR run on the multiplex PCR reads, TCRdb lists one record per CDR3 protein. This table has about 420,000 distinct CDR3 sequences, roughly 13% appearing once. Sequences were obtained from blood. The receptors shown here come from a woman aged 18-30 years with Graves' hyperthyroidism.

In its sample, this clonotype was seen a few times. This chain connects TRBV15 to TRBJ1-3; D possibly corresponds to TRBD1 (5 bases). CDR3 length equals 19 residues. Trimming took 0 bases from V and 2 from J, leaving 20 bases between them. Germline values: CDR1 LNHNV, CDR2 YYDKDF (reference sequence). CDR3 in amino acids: CATSRDYSQGGIAGNTIYF. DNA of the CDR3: TGTGCCACCAGCAGAGATTATTCGCAGGGCGGCATCGCTGGAAACACCATATATTTT.

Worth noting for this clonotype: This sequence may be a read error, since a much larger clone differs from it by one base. The CDR3 region has the DNA TGTGCCAGCAGTTTGGGGGGGGGCAGGGGGATCTATGGCTACACCTTC. Amino acid sequence: CASSLGGGRGIYGYTF. The gene calls are TRBV28 and TRBJ1-2, with 7 bases aligning to TRBD1. The CDR3 consists of 16 residues. V shed 3 bases and J 4 bases; nucleotides not matched to a gene: 11. In germline, CDR1 is MDHEN, CDR2 SYDVKM.

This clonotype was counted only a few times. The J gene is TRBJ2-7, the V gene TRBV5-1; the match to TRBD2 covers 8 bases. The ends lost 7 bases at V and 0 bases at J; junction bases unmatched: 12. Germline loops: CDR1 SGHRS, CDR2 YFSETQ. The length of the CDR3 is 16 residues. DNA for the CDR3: TGCGCCAGCCAATCGGGCGGGAGGCAGATCTCCTACGAGCAGTACTTC. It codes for CASQSGGRQISYEQYF.

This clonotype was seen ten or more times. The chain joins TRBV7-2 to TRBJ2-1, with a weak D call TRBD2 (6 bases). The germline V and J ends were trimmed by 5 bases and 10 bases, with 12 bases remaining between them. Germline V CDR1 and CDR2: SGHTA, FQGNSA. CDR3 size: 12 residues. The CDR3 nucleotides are TGTGCCAGCAGCACCTTAGCGGCAGAGCAGTTCTTC. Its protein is CASSTLAAEQFF.

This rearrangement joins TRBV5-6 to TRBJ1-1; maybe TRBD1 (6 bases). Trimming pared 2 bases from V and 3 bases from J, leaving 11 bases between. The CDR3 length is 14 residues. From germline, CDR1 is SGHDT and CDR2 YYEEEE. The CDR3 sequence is CASSFQQGHTEAFF. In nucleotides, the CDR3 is TGTGCCAGCAGCTTTCAACAGGGCCACACTGAAGCTTTCTTT. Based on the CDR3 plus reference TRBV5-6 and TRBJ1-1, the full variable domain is DAGVTQSPTHLIKTRGQQVTLRCSPKSGHDTVSWYQQALGQGPQFIFQYYEEEERQRGNFPDRFSGHQFPNYSSELNVNALLLGDSALYLCASSFQQGHTEAFFGQGTRLTVV.

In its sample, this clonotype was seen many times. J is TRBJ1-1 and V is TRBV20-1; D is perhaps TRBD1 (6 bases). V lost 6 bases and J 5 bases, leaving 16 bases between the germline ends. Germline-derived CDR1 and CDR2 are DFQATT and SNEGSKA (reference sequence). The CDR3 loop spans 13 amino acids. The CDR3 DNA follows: TGCAGTGCCCCGAAACAGGGAGGAACTGAAGCTTTCTTT. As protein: CSAPKQGGTEAFF.

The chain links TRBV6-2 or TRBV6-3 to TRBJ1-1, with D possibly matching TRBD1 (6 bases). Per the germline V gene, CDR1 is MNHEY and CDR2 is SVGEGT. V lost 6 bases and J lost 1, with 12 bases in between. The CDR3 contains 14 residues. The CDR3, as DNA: TGTGCCAGCAGGCTACCGGGACAGAACACTGAAGCTTTCTTT. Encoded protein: CASRLPGQNTEAFF.

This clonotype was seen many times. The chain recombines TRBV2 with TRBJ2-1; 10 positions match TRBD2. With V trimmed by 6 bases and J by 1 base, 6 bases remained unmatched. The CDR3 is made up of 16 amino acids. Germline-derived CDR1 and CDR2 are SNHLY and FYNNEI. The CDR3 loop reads CASRIRTSGSYNEQFF. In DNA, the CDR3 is TGTGCCAGCAGAATTAGGACTAGCGGATCCTACAATGAGCAGTTCTTC.

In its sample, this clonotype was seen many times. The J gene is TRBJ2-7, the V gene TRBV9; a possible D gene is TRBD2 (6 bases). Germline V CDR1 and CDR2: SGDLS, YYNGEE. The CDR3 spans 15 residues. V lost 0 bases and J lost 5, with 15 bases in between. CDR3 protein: CASSVGVGGIDEQYF. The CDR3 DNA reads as TGTGCCAGCAGCGTAGGAGTGGGAGGTATTGACGAGCAGTACTTC. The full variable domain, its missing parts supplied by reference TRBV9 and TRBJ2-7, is DSGVTQTPKHLITATGQRVTLRCSPRSGDLSVYWYQQSLDQGLQFLIQYYNGEERAKGNILERFSAQQFPDLHSELNLSSLELGDSALYFCASSVGVGGIDEQYFGPGTRLTVT.